This record covers a single TCR beta chain. Lacking the conserved final phenylalanine or tryptophan, this CDR3 likely reflects a read error. Cells sorted as Tregs were CD4+, CD25+ and CD127-/low. TCRdb reanalysed the 5' RACE reads using MiXCR and keeps one entry per CDR3 protein. The sample shows over 45,000 distinct CDR3 sequences, more than 25% of them seen only once. V shed 5 bases and J shed 0 bases, with 12 bases lying between them. CDR3 size: 15 residues. In germline, CDR1 is SGHTA, CDR2 FQGNSA. The source material was tumor-infiltrating Tregs sorted from the breast tumor. J is TRBJ2-3 and V is TRBV7-2; D ambiguous. This TCR derives from a female donor with breast cancer. The CDR3 reads CASSTRTTSTDTQYS. In DNA form, the CDR3 reads TGTGCCAGCAGCACCCGGACCACTAGCACAGATACGCAGTATTCT.